This passage covers 29 T cell receptor beta chains from one sample sequenced in a study of cytomegalovirus exposure and HLA in healthy donors. Profiled with immunoSEQ multiplex PCR; TCRdb holds only in-frame clones, not every one. The sample gives under 250,000 clones, 80% to 90% of which show up once; about 3% is in the top ten. The sample consisted of PBMCs. Every receptor here comes from a man in his late teens or twenties in good health and CMV-seronegative.

This chain connects TRBV18 to TRBJ1-1; the D gene is possibly TRBD1 (6 bases). The CDR3 sequence is 14 residues long. The germline CDR1 and CDR2 sequences are KGHSH and LQKENI. V lost 6 bases and J 7 bases, leaving 18 bases between the germline ends. DNA for the CDR3: TGTGCCAGCTCCCCTACGGGGGGCGAAATTGAAGCTTTCTTT. Encoded protein: CASSPTGGEIEAFF. The full variable domain, with the rest looked up from reference TRBV18 and TRBJ1-1, is NAGVMQNPRHLVRRRGQEARLRCSPMKGHSHVYWYRQLPEEGLKFMVYLQKENIIDESGMPKERFSAEFPKEGPSILRIQQVVRGDSAAYFCASSPTGGEIEAFFGQGTRLTVV.

Notes on this clone: A much larger clonotype is one base distant, so this may be a read error. The chain is built from TRBV5-4 and TRBJ1-1, with a tentative D call TRBD1 (6 bases). V dropped 3 bases and J dropped 1 base, with 7 bases sitting between them. The CDR3 runs to 13 residues. The V gene's germline CDR1 is SGHNT and CDR2 YYREEE (reference sequence). CDR3: CASSWTENTEAFF. DNA for the CDR3: TGTGCCAGCAGCTGGACAGAGAACACTGAAGCTTTCTTT.

This chain uses TRBV27 with TRBJ2-7; 8 bases are shared with TRBD1. In germline, CDR1 is MNHEY, CDR2 SMNVEV (reference sequence). V gave up 5 bases and J gave up 3 bases; unmatched junction bases: 6. This CDR3 comprises 14 residues. The CDR3 DNA follows: TGTGCCAGCAGTCCCCGGACAGGGCACTACGAGCAGTACTTC. This sequence encodes CASSPRTGHYEQYF.

The chain employs TRBV4-1 and TRBJ1-2, with 9 positions matching TRBD1. Germline CDR1 and CDR2: MGHRA and YSYEKL. V shed 3 bases and J 7 bases; nucleotides not matched to a gene: 3. CDR3 length: 13 residues. The CDR3 sequence: CASSQDRGSGYTF. CDR3 nucleotide sequence: TGCGCCAGCAGCCAGGACAGGGGTAGTGGCTACACCTTC.

This chain links TRBV5-6 with TRBJ2-5; D might be TRBD2 (5 bases). Germline V CDR1 and CDR2: SGHDT, YYEEEE. This CDR3 has 14 amino acids. Trimming removed 4 bases from V and 1 base from J, with 11 bases in between. As DNA, the CDR3 is TGTGCCAGCAGCCCGGACTGGGGCCAAGAGACCCAGTACTTC. Its protein product is CASSPDWGQETQYF. Full variable domain (outside the CDR3, taken from reference TRBV5-6 and TRBJ2-5): DAGVTQSPTHLIKTRGQQVTLRCSPKSGHDTVSWYQQALGQGPQFIFQYYEEEERQRGNFPDRFSGHQFPNYSSELNVNALLLGDSALYLCASSPDWGQETQYFGPGTRLLVL.

This chain links TRBV9 with TRBJ1-2; D perhaps matches TRBD1 (5 bases). The CDR3 loop spans 15 amino acids. The germline V gene has CDR1 SGDLS and CDR2 YYNGEE. V was trimmed by 0 bases and J by 4 bases, leaving 13 bases between them. CDR3 protein: CASSVGDSGIYGYTF. Written as DNA, the CDR3 is TGTGCCAGCAGCGTAGGGGATTCAGGGATCTATGGCTACACCTTC.

Only a few counts were recorded for this clone. The CDR3 reads CASSGRTGLPEAFF. In nucleotides, the CDR3 is TGTGCCAGCTCCGGCAGGACAGGTCTGCCTGAAGCTTTCTTT. The chain links TRBV28 to TRBJ1-1; TRBD1 agrees at 7 bases. Losses at the gene ends were 8 bases for V and 6 bases for J; bases not matched to a gene: 12. This CDR3 region has 14 residues. Germline V gene data show CDR1 as MDHEN and CDR2 as SYDVKM.

V is TRBV6-5 and J is TRBJ2-7, with 7 bases identical to TRBD2. The CDR3 runs 13 residues. CDR1 MNHEY and CDR2 SVGAGI come from the germline V gene. V was clipped by 5 bases and J by 5 bases; unmatched bases: 6. The CDR3 here is CASSIGRWNEQYF. For the CDR3, the DNA is TGTGCCAGCAGTATCGGGAGGTGGAACGAGCAGTACTTC.

The chain combines TRBV19 with TRBJ2-1; a possible D gene is TRBD1 (5 bases). CDR3 length: 14 residues. Germline values: CDR1 LNHDA, CDR2 SQIVND (reference sequence). The V end lost 3 bases, the J end lost 8 bases, and 14 bases lay between the germline ends. This CDR3 reads CASSIRKGYDEQFF. CDR3 sequence (DNA): TGTGCCAGTAGTATTCGCAAGGGGTACGATGAGCAGTTCTTC.

The rearrangement uses TRBV7-9 and TRBJ2-7, with TRBD2 identical over 9 bases. This CDR3 comprises 15 residues. V was clipped by 5 bases and J by 0 bases; unmatched bases: 5. Per germline, CDR1 SEHNR and CDR2 FQNEAQ (reference sequence). The CDR3 loop is CASSRLAVISYEQYF. The CDR3 DNA is TGTGCCAGCAGCCGACTAGCGGTTATCTCCTACGAGCAGTACTTC.

The chain is built from TRBV7-9 and TRBJ2-1, with D possibly matching TRBD1 (5 bases). The CDR3 contains 15 residues. CDR1 is SEHNR, CDR2 FQNEAQ, per germline (reference sequence). V was clipped by 1 base and J by 9 bases, with 16 bases between them. The CDR3 DNA reads TGTGCCAGCAGCTTAGTACAGGAAAGTGTCCTTGAGCAGTTCTTC. This sequence encodes CASSLVQESVLEQFF.

The chain combines TRBV19 with TRBJ2-7; 9 nucleotides match TRBD1. CDR1 LNHDA and CDR2 SQIVND come from the germline V gene (reference sequence). Trimming cost V 2 bases and J 0 bases; bases outside gene matches: 8. The CDR3 totals 17 residues. CDR3 in amino acids: CASSISPGQGPSYEQYF. CDR3 bases: TGTGCCAGTAGTATATCCCCGGGACAGGGACCCTCCTACGAGCAGTACTTC.

J is TRBJ2-4 and V is TRBV12-2; the D call of TRBD2 is as the table states it, not checked on the DNA. TRBV12-2 is flagged as a pseudogene. The CDR3 runs to 16 residues. Here the CDR3 reads CASRFSSREGKNIQYF. Written as DNA, the CDR3 is TGTGCAAGTCGCTTCTCTTCGAGGGAGGGCAAAAACATTCAGTACTTC.

The V call is TRBV7-9, the J call TRBJ1-5, with D hard to call. Germline V gene data show CDR1 as SEHNR and CDR2 as FQNEAQ (reference sequence). This CDR3 comprises 13 residues. The germline V and J ends were trimmed by 5 bases and 7 bases, with 12 bases remaining between them. The CDR3 region has the DNA TGTGCCAGCAGCCGGAGGTTGGACCAGCCCCAGCATTTT. It is translated as CASSRRLDQPQHF.

The chain is built from TRBV6-1 and TRBJ2-7, with a weak D call TRBD1 (5 bases). Germline V gives CDR1 MNHNS, CDR2 SASEGT. The CDR3 extends over 13 amino acids. V dropped 4 bases and J dropped 2 bases, with 9 bases sitting between them. CDR3 nucleotides: TGTGCCAGCAGTGCGGCGGACACCTACGAGCAGTACTTC. This gives the protein CASSAADTYEQYF.

This clone was recorded many times. J is TRBJ2-1 and V is TRBV16, with D possibly TRBD2 on 5 matching bases. CDR3 size: 13 residues. Germline V gene lookup returns CDR1 KGHSY and CDR2 FQNENV. V was clipped by 2 bases and J by 7 bases, with 9 bases between them. The CDR3 DNA follows: TGTGCCAGCAGCCAAACGTCGGGGAATGAGCAGTTCTTC. Protein: CASSQTSGNEQFF.

The chain employs TRBV6-6 and TRBJ1-1; TRBD1 is a possible D gene (6 bases). CDR1 and CDR2 (germline): MNHNY, SVGAGI (reference sequence). This CDR3 contains 12 residues. V lost 7 bases and J lost 4, with 10 bases in between. CDR3 DNA sequence: TGTGCCAGCACCCTCAGGGGCACTGAAGCTTTCTTT. It codes for CASTLRGTEAFF.

About this clone itself: Mismatch with germline at one junction end may stem from a read error. This sequence joins TRBV6-4 and TRBJ2-2, with 10 positions matching TRBD2. The CDR3 covers 17 residues. The germline CDR1 and CDR2 sequences are MRHNA and SNTAGT. Written as DNA, the CDR3 is TGTGCCAGCAGTTACTCAGGACTAGCGGCGAACACCGGGGAGCTGTTTTTT. Translating gives CASSYSGLAANTGELFF.

In DNA, the CDR3 is TGTGCCAGCAGCCCTACTAGCGGGAGTTACGAGCAGTACTTC. It specifies CASSPTSGSYEQYF. The rearrangement links TRBV5-6 to TRBJ2-7; 11 bases agree with TRBD2. The CDR3 consists of 14 residues. The germline V gene has CDR1 SGHDT and CDR2 YYEEEE. Unmatched junction bases numbered 4, after V lost 4 bases and J lost 4 bases.

This clone was observed a handful of times. This chain joins TRBV5-1 and TRBJ2-2; D uncertain. Germline-derived CDR1 and CDR2 are SGHRS and YFSETQ. This CDR3 has 14 amino acids. V lost 0 bases and J 1 base, leaving 4 bases between the germline ends. The CDR3 loop reads CASSLGGNTGELFF. The CDR3 nucleotides are TGCGCCAGCAGCTTGGGAGGGAACACCGGGGAGCTGTTTTTT.

The rearrangement joins TRBV28 to TRBJ1-5, with TRBD1 as a possible D gene (6 bases). V shed 8 bases and J shed 3 bases, with 17 bases lying between them. Germline V gives CDR1 MDHEN, CDR2 SYDVKM. CDR3 length: 15 residues. In DNA form, the CDR3 reads TGTGCCAGCCGGAGCGGGGGGCCTTCCAATCAGCCCCAGCATTTT. It translates to CASRSGGPSNQPQHF.

This chain connects TRBV11-3 to TRBJ2-7; 13 bases align to TRBD2. Germline V gene data show CDR1 as SGHNT and CDR2 as YENEEA. The CDR3 runs to 15 residues. Losses at the gene ends were 5 bases for V and 5 bases for J; bases not matched to a gene: 6. This chain's CDR3 is CASSPGTSGNNEQYF. The CDR3 region has the DNA TGTGCCAGCAGCCCTGGGACTAGCGGGAACAACGAGCAGTACTTC.

V is TRBV4-3 and J is TRBJ2-3; 12 nucleotides align to TRBD2. Germline V gene sequence: CDR1 LGHNA, CDR2 YSLEER. V was clipped by 0 bases and J by 4 bases; unmatched bases: 2. CDR3 length: 16 amino acids. CDR3 in amino acids: CASSQELAGGADTQYF. The CDR3 nucleotides read TGCGCCAGCAGCCAAGAGCTAGCGGGAGGGGCAGATACGCAGTATTTT.

This clone was detected once. The chain employs TRBV7-2 and TRBJ1-2; no clear D gene. Germline CDR1 reads SGHTA; CDR2 reads FQGNSA. The germline V and J ends were trimmed by 2 bases and 4 bases, with 8 bases remaining between them. The CDR3 is 13 residues long. The chain's CDR3 is CASSLFSLYGYTF. The CDR3 DNA follows: TGTGCCAGCAGCTTATTTTCCCTCTATGGCTACACCTTC.

The J gene is TRBJ1-3, the V gene TRBV28, with 7 bases aligning to TRBD1. Trimming removed 2 bases from V and 4 bases from J; junction bases left unmatched: 11. This CDR3 is built from 17 residues. Germline V CDR1 and CDR2: MDHEN, SYDVKM. CDR3 protein: CASSLLPGTARGNTIYF. The CDR3 DNA sequence: TGTGCCAGCAGTTTACTCCCCGGGACAGCTAGGGGAAACACCATATATTTT. The full variable domain, rest sourced from reference TRBV28 and TRBJ1-3, is DVKVTQSSRYLVKRTGEKVFLECVQDMDHENMFWYRQDPGLGLRLIYFSYDVKMKEKGDIPEGYSVSREKKERFSLILESASTNQTSMYLCASSLLPGTARGNTIYFGEGSWLTVV.

This clone was observed once. This CDR3 reads CASSDRGVTGELFF. The CDR3 DNA reads TGCGCCAGCAGTGACAGGGGGGTCACCGGGGAGCTGTTTTTT. This chain connects TRBV5-1 to TRBJ2-2; 9 positions agree with TRBD1. The length of the CDR3 is 14 residues. The V gene's germline CDR1 is SGHRS and CDR2 YFSETQ. V shed 5 bases and J 4 bases; nucleotides not matched to a gene: 3.

A few counts support this clone. J is TRBJ2-4 and V is TRBV2, with 11 bases matching TRBD1. The CDR3 totals 14 residues. Per germline, CDR1 SNHLY and CDR2 FYNNEI. The trim removed 3 bases at V and 8 bases at J, leaving 3 bases unmatched. The CDR3 is CASSEGTGGDIQYF. CDR3 DNA sequence: TGTGCCAGCAGTGAGGGGACAGGGGGGGACATTCAGTACTTC.

The chain links TRBV11-1 to TRBJ2-7, with D possibly being TRBD2 (5 bases). Germline V gene lookup returns CDR1 SGHAT and CDR2 FQDESV (reference sequence). The CDR3 length is 16 residues. V was shortened by 5 bases and J by 2 bases, with 19 bases between the two germline ends. This chain's CDR3 is CASSPQTAGSPYEQYF. Written as DNA, the CDR3 is TGTGCCAGCAGCCCGCAAACGGCGGGTTCCCCCTACGAGCAGTACTTC.

As regards this clone: The same CDR3 arises from other DNA sequences in this sample as well. The chain recombines TRBV28 with TRBJ1-1; 8 bases are a match to TRBD1. The CDR3 covers 14 residues. V trimming: 2 bases; J trimming: 4 bases; junction bases outside the gene matches: 3. Germline lookup yields CDR1 MDHEN and CDR2 SYDVKM. CDR3 in DNA: TGTGCCAGCAGTTTAGGACAGGGTGGCACTGAAGCTTTCTTT. Protein product: CASSLGQGGTEAFF.